These T cell receptor beta chains were read from a single sample in a study of regulatory T cells in long-lasting Graves disease. TCRdb reprocessed the multiplex PCR reads with MiXCR, giving one entry per CDR3 protein. This sample has roughly 470,000 distinct CDR3 sequences; about a fifth occur once, and the top ten carry approximately 8%. Source: peripheral blood mononuclear cells (PBMCs), taken when the disease was refractory, from a patient treated with antithyroid drugs. The origin of the receptors is a female donor with Graves disease. Each CDR3 is given with its conserved first and last residue. The order of the fields is CDR3 protein, CDR3 DNA, J gene, clone size, V gene, D gene. A D gene is named only where the DNA matches it firmly. Some rows mark clone size as missing; the rest say once, few, many or name a class of expanded clone.

CDR3: CASRTGSSGELFF
DNA: TGTGCCAGCAGGACAGGGAGTTCCGGGGAGCTGTTTTTT
J: TRBJ2-2
size: .
V: TRBV6-1
D: TRBD1

CDR3: CASSLTRGLDTEAFF
DNA: TGCGCCAGCAGCCTAACCAGGGGGCTTGACACTGAAGCTTTCTTT
J: TRBJ1-1
size: few
V: TRBV5-1
D: TRBD1

CDR3: CASSLRGTQGEQYF
DNA: TGTGCCAGCAGTTTAAGAGGGACCCAAGGCGAGCAGTACTTC
J: TRBJ2-7
size: many
V: TRBV12-3/TRBV12-4
D: .

CDR3: CASSLFGRSSYNEQFF
DNA: TGTGCCAGCAGTTTATTCGGGAGGAGCTCCTACAATGAGCAGTTCTTC
J: TRBJ2-1
size: few
V: TRBV28
D: TRBD2

CDR3: CSAKGGGKETQYF
DNA: TGCAGTGCTAAAGGGGGAGGGAAAGAGACCCAGTACTTC
J: TRBJ2-5
size: .
V: TRBV20-1
D: .

CDR3: CASSLSNYNEQFF
DNA: TGTGCCAGCAGTTTATCGAACTACAATGAGCAGTTCTTC
J: TRBJ2-1
size: .
V: TRBV27
D: .

CDR3: CASSLEGTAGELFF
DNA: TGTGCCAGCAGTTTGGAAGGGACTGCCGGGGAGCTGTTTTTT
J: TRBJ2-2
size: few
V: TRBV28
D: .

CDR3: CASSQETQHTPNQPQHF
DNA: TGCGCCAGCAGCCAAGAAACTCAACACACTCCCAATCAGCCCCAGCATTTT
J: TRBJ1-5
size: few
V: TRBV4-1
D: .

CDR3: CASSDSPPDEQYF
DNA: TGCGCCAGCAGTGATAGTCCGCCAGACGAGCAGTACTTC
J: TRBJ2-7
size: few
V: TRBV10-2
D: .

CDR3: CSARDKGEGRTWQQETQYF
DNA: TGCAGTGCTAGAGATAAGGGGGAGGGCCGTACATGGCAACAAGAGACCCAGTACTTC
J: TRBJ2-5
size: few
V: TRBV20-1
D: .

CDR3: CATSDLGLAENTGELFF
DNA: TGTGCCACCAGTGACTTGGGACTAGCGGAGAACACCGGGGAGCTGTTTTTT
J: TRBJ2-2
size: many
V: TRBV24-1
D: TRBD2

CDR3: CAISEPAAYEQYF
DNA: TGTGCCATCAGTGAGCCGGCGGCCTACGAGCAGTACTTC
J: TRBJ2-7
size: .
V: TRBV10-3
D: .

CDR3: CASSFRQFGDTQYF
DNA: TGTGCCAGCAGTTTCCGGCAGTTTGGCGATACGCAGTATTTT
J: TRBJ2-3
size: many
V: TRBV12-3/TRBV12-4
D: .

CDR3: CASSSPSLGADTEAFF
DNA: TGTGCCAGCAGCTCCCCCTCCCTAGGGGCGGACACTGAAGCTTTCTTT
J: TRBJ1-1
size: many
V: TRBV11-2
D: .

CDR3: CSVGLLAGGSGANVLTF
DNA: TGCAGCGTTGGGCTACTAGCGGGGGGCTCTGGGGCCAACGTCCTGACTTTC
J: TRBJ2-6
size: .
V: TRBV29-1
D: TRBD2

CDR3: CASSERGLGTEAFF
DNA: TGTGCCAGCAGTGAAAGGGGGCTCGGAACTGAAGCTTTCTTT
J: TRBJ1-1
size: many
V: TRBV2
D: TRBD1

CDR3: CASSFRSAGQGPYEQYF
DNA: TGTGCCAGCAGTTTCAGGTCGGCGGGACAGGGACCCTACGAGCAGTACTTC
J: TRBJ2-7
size: many
V: TRBV12-3/TRBV12-4
D: TRBD1

CDR3: CASSLIYSGELFF
DNA: TGTGCCAGCAGCTTAATTTATTCCGGGGAGCTGTTTTTT
J: TRBJ2-2
size: few
V: TRBV7-3
D: .

CDR3: CASMGQEDYEQYF
DNA: TGTGCCAGCATGGGACAGGAAGACTACGAGCAGTACTTC
J: TRBJ2-7
size: few
V: TRBV7-9
D: TRBD1

CDR3: CSARSQASGNQETQYF
DNA: TGCAGTGCTAGGAGTCAGGCTAGCGGTAACCAAGAGACCCAGTACTTC
J: TRBJ2-5
size: few
V: TRBV20-1
D: TRBD2

CDR3: CASSQEGTREHYEQYF
DNA: TGTGCCAGCAGCCAGGAGGGGACCAGGGAACACTACGAGCAGTACTTC
J: TRBJ2-7
size: few
V: TRBV4-2
D: .

CDR3: CASSEFRDRGQYF
DNA: TGTGCCAGCAGTGAATTTCGTGACAGAGGGCAGTATTTT
J: TRBJ2-3
size: .
V: TRBV6-1
D: .

CDR3: CAISRLTSGHSPLHF
DNA: TGTGCCATCAGCCGATTAACAAGTGGGCATTCACCCCTCCACTTT
J: TRBJ1-6
size: few
V: TRBV10-3
D: .

CDR3: CASTETGATYEQYF
DNA: TGTGCCAGCACCGAGACAGGGGCCACCTACGAGCAGTACTTC
J: TRBJ2-7
size: many
V: TRBV28
D: TRBD1

CDR3: CASSLKGARAGNTIYF
DNA: TGTGCCAGCAGTTTAAAGGGGGCCCGGGCTGGAAACACCATATATTTT
J: TRBJ1-3
size: .
V: TRBV6-2/TRBV6-3
D: TRBD1

CDR3: CASSLVEGVSAEAFF
DNA: TGCGCCAGCAGCTTGGTGGAGGGTGTAAGCGCTGAAGCTTTCTTT
J: TRBJ1-1
size: many
V: TRBV5-1
D: .